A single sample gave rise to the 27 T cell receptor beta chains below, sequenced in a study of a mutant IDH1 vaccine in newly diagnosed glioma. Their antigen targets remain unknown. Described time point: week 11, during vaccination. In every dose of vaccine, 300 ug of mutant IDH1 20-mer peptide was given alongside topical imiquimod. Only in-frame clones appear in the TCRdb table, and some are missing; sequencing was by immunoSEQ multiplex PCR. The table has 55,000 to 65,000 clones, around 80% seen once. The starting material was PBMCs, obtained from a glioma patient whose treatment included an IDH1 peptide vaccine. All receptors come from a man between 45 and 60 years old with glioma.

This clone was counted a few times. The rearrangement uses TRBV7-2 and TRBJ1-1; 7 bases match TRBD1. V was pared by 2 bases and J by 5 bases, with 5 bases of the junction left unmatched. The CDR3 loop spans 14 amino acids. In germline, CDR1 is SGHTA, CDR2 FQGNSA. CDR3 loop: CASSLRQGGTEAFF. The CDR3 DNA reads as TGTGCCAGCAGCTTACGACAGGGTGGTACTGAAGCTTTCTTT.

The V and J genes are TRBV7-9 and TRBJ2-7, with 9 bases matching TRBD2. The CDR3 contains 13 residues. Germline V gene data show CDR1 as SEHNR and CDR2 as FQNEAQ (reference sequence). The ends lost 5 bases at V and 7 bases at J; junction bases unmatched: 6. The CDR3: CASSGGRAEEQYF. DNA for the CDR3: TGTGCCAGCAGCGGCGGGAGGGCGGAAGAGCAGTACTTC.

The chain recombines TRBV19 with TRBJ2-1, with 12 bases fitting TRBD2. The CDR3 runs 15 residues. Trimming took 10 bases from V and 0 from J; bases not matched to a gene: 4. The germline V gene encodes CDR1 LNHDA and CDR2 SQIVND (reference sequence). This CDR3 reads CATRTSGASYNEQFF. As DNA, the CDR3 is TGTGCCACTCGGACTAGCGGGGCCTCCTACAATGAGCAGTTCTTC. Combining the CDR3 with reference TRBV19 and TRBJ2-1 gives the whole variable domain DGGITQSPKYLFRKEGQNVTLSCEQNLNHDAMYWYRQDPGQGLRLIYYSQIVNDFQKGDIAEGYSVSREKKESFPLTVTSAQKNPTAFYLCATRTSGASYNEQFFGPGTRLTVL.

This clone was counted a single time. The CDR3 region has the DNA TGTGCCAGCAGCCAAGTACTAGCGGAATACAATGAGCAGTTCTTC. Protein sequence: CASSQVLAEYNEQFF. This chain uses TRBV4-2 with TRBJ2-1; 8 bases line up with TRBD2. J was trimmed by 4 bases and V by 1 base; bases with no gene match: 3. The germline V gene encodes CDR1 LGHNA and CDR2 YNFKEQ. The CDR3 is made up of 15 amino acids.

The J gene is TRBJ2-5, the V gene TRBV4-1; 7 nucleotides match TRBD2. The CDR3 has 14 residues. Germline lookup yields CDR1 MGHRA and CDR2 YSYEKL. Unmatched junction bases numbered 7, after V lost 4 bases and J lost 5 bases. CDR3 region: CASSPGRGGETQYF. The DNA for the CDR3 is TGCGCCAGCAGCCCCGGGCGGGGAGGGGAGACCCAGTACTTC.

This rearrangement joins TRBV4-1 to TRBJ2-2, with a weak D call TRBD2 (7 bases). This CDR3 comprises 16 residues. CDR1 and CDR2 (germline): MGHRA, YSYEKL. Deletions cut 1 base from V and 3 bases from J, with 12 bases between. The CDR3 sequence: CASSQGAGADTGELFF. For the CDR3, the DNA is TGCGCCAGCAGCCAAGGTGCGGGGGCGGACACCGGGGAGCTGTTTTTT.

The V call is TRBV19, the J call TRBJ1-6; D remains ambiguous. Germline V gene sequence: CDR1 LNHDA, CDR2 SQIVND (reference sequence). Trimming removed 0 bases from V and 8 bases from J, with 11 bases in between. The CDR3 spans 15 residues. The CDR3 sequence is CASSIDVGQDSPLHF. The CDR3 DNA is TGTGCCAGTAGTATAGATGTCGGCCAGGATTCACCCCTCCACTTT. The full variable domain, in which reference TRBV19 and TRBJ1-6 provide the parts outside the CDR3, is DGGITQSPKYLFRKEGQNVTLSCEQNLNHDAMYWYRQDPGQGLRLIYYSQIVNDFQKGDIAEGYSVSREKKESFPLTVTSAQKNPTAFYLCASSIDVGQDSPLHFGNGTRLTVT.

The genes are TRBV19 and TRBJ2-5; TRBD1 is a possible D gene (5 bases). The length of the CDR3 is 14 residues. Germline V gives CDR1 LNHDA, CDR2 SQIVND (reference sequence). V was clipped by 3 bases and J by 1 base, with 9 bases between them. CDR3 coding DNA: TGTGCCAGTAGTATGGGGCTACCCCAAGAGACCCAGTACTTC. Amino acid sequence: CASSMGLPQETQYF.

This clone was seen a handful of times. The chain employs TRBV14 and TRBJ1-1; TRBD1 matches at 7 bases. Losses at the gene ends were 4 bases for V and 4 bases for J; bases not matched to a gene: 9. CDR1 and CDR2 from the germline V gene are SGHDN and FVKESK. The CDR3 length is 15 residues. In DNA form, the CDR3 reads TGTGCCAGCAGCCCAACAGAGACAGGGTCCACTGAAGCTTTCTTT. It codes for CASSPTETGSTEAFF.

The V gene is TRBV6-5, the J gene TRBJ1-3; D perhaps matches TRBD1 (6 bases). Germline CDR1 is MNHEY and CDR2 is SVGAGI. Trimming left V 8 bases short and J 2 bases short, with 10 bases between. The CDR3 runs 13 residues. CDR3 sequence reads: CASRGPPGNTIYF. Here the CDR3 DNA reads TGTGCCAGCCGGGGGCCCCCTGGAAACACCATATATTTT.

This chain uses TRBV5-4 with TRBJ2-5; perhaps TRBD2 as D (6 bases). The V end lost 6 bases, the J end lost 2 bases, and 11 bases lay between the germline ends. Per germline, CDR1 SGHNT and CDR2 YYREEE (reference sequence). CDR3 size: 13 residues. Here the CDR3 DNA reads TGTGCCAGCACTTCCCGGGAGCAAGAGACCCAGTACTTC. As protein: CASTSREQETQYF.

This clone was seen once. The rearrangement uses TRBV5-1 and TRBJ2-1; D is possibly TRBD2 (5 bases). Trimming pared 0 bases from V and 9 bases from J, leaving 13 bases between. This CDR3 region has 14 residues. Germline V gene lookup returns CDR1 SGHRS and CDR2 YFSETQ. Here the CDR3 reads CASSLGSLASEQFF. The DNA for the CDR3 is TGCGCCAGCAGCTTGGGTTCGCTAGCAAGTGAGCAGTTCTTC.

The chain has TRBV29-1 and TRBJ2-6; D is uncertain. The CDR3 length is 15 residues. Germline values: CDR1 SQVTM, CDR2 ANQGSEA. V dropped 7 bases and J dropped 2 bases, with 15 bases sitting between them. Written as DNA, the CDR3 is TGCAGCGGGAGCGATGACCCGGCTGGGGCCAACGTCCTGACTTTC. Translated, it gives CSGSDDPAGANVLTF.

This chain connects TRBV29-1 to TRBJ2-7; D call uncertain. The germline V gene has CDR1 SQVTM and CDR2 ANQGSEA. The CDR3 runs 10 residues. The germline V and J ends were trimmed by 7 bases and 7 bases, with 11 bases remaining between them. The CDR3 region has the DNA TGCAGCGCCGCCTTCGGAGAGCAGTACTTC. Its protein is CSAAFGEQYF.

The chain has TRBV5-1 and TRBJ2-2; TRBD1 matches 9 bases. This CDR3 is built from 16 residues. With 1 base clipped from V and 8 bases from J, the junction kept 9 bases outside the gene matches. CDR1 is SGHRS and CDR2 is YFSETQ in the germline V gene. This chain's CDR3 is CASSLYGDRETGELFF. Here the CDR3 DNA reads TGCGCCAGCAGCTTGTACGGGGACAGGGAGACTGGGGAGCTGTTTTTT.

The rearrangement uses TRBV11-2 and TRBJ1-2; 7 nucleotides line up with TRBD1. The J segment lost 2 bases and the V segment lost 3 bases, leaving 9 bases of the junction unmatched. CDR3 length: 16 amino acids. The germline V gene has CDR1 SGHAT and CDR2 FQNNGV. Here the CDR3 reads CASSLGAGTANYGYTF. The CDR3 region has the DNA TGTGCCAGCAGCTTGGGTGCCGGGACAGCCAACTATGGCTACACCTTC.

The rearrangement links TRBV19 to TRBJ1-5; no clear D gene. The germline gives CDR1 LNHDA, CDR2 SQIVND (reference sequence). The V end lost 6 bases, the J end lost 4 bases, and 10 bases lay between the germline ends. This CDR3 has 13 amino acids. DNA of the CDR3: TGTGCCAGTAGGGGCCAACAAAATCAGCCCCAGCATTTT. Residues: CASRGQQNQPQHF.

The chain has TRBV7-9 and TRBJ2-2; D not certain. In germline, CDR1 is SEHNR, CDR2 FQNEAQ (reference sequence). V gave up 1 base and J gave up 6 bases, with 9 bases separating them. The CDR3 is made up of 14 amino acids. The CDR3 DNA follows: TGTGCCAGCAGCTTAGTCGGTTTGGCCGGGGAGCTGTTTTTT. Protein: CASSLVGLAGELFF.

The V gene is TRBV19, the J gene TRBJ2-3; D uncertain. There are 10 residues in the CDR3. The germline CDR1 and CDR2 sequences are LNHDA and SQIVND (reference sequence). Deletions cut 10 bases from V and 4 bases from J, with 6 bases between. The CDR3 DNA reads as TGTGCCACGGGCGCAGATACGCAGTATTTT. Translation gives CATGADTQYF.

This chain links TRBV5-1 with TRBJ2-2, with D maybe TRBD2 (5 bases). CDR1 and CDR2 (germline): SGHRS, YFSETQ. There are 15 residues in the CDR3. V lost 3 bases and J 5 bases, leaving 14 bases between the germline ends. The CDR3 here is CASSSRGQATGELFF. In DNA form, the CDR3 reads TGCGCCAGCAGCTCGCGAGGGCAGGCTACCGGGGAGCTGTTTTTT.

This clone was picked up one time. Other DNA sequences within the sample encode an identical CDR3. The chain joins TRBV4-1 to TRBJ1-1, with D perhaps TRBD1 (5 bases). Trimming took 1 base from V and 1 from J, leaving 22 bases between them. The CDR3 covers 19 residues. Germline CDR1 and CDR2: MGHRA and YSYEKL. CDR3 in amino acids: CASSQVGTVGGFANTEAFF. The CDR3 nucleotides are TGCGCCAGCAGCCAAGTCGGGACCGTGGGAGGGTTTGCGAACACTGAAGCTTTCTTT.

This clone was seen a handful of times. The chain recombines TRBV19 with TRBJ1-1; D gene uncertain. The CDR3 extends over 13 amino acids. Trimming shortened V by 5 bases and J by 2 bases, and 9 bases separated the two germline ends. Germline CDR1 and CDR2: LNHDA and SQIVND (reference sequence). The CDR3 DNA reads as TGTGCCAGTAGTTCCGGGCCCAACACTGAAGCTTTCTTT. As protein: CASSSGPNTEAFF.

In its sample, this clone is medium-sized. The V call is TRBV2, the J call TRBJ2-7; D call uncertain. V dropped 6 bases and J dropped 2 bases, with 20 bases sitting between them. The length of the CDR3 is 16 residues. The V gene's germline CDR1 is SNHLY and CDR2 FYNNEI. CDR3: CASRRLPAHQPYEQYF. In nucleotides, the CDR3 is TGTGCCAGCAGGAGACTCCCGGCACATCAACCCTACGAGCAGTACTTC.

The CDR3 bases are TGCGCCAGCAGCTTCGGGGCATCGCGGCAGCCGCTGTCCTACAATGAGCAGTTCTTC. Encoded protein: CASSFGASRQPLSYNEQFF. The rearrangement links TRBV5-1 to TRBJ2-1, with D possibly being TRBD1 or TRBD2 (5 bases each). Trimming took 2 bases from V and 1 from J, leaving 22 bases between them. Germline values: CDR1 SGHRS, CDR2 YFSETQ. This CDR3 has 19 amino acids. Full variable domain (rest looked up from reference TRBV5-1 and TRBJ2-1): KAGVTQTPRYLIKTRGQQVTLSCSPISGHRSVSWYQQTPGQGLQFLFEYFSETQRNKGNFPGRFSGRQFSNSRSEMNVSTLELGDSALYLCASSFGASRQPLSYNEQFFGPGTRLTVL.

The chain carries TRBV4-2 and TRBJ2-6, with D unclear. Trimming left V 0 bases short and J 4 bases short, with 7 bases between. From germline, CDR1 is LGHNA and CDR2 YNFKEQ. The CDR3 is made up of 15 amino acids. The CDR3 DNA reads TGTGCCAGCAGCCAAGAAGGGTGGGGGGCCAACGTCCTGACTTTC. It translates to CASSQEGWGANVLTF.

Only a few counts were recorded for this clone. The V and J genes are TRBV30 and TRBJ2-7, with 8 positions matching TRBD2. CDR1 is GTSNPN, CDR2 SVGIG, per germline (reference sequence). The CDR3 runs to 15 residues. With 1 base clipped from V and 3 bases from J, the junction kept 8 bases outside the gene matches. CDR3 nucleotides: TGTGCCTGGAGTGAGGCGGGGGGCGCTTTCTACGAGCAGTACTTC. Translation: CAWSEAGGAFYEQYF.

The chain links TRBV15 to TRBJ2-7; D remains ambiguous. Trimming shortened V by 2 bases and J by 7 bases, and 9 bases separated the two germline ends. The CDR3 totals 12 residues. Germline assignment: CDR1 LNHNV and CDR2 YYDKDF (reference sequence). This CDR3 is CATSRTATEQYF. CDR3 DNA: TGTGCCACCAGCAGAACAGCTACTGAGCAGTACTTC.